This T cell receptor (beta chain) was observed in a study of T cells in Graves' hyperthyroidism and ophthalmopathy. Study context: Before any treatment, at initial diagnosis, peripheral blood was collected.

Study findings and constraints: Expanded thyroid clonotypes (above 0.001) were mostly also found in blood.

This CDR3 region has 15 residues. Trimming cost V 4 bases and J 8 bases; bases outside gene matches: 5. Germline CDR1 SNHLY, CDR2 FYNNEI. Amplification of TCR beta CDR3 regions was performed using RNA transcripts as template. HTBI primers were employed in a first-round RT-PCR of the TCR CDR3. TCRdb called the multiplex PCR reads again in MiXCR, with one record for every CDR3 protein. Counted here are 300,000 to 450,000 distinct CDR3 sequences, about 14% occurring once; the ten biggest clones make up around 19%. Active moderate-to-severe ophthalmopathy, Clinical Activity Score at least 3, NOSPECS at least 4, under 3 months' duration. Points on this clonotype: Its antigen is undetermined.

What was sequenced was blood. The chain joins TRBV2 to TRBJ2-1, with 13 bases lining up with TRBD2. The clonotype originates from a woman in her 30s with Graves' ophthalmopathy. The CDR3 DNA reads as TGTGCCAGCAGTGGACTAGCGGGGGGCCGCGATGAGCAGTTCTTC. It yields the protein CASSGLAGGRDEQFF.